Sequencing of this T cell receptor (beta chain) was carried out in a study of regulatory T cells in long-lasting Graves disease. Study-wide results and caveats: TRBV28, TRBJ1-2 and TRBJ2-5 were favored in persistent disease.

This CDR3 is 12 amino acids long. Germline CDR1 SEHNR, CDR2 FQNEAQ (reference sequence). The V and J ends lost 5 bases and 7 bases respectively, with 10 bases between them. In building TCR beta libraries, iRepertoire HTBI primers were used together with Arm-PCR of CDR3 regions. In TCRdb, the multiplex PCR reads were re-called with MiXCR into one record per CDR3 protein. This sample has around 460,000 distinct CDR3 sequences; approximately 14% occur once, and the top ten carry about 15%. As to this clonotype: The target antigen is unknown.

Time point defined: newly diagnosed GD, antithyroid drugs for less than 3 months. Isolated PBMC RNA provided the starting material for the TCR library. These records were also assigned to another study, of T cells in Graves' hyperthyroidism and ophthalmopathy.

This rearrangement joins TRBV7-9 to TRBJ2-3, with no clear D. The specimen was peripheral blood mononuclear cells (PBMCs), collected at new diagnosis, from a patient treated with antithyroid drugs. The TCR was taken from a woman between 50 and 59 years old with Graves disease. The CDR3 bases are TGTGCCAGCAGCCCCCCGGAACATACGCAGTATTTT. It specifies CASSPPEHTQYF.